The T cell receptor beta chain under discussion was sequenced for a study of blood T cells in healthy people across ages. Study-level points and caveats: The study found TCR beta diversity correlated strongly with naive T cell percentage.

Germline-derived CDR1 and CDR2 are SGHTA and FQGTGA. Deletions cut 4 bases from V and 2 bases from J, with 9 bases between. The CDR3 is 13 amino acids. Points on this clonotype: Its target is not known.

Sample-barcoded 5' priming and a J-beta primer mix drove a second PCR of roughly 7 to 11 cycles. A single record per CDR3 protein comes from TCRdb applying MiXCR to the 5' RACE reads. Of roughly 790,000 distinct CDR3 sequences in the sample, 35% to 45% are singletons; the top ten hold around 20%. Sequencing input: blood. The sequence derives from a woman in her sixties in good health. The chain combines TRBV7-3 with TRBJ2-7; the D gene is possibly TRBD1 (5 bases). The CDR3 DNA sequence: TGTGCCAGCAGCTCGGACATGGCCTACGAGCAGTACTTC. This translates into CASSSDMAYEQYF.